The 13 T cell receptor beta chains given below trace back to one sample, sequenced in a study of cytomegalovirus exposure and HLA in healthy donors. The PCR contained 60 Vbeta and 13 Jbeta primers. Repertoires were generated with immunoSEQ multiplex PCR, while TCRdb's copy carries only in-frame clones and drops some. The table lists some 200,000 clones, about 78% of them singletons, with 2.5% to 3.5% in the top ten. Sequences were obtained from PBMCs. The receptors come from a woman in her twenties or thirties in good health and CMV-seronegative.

The CDR3 loop is CASSPSGWGETQYF. The CDR3 bases are TGTGCCAGCAGTCCTAGCGGTTGGGGAGAGACCCAGTACTTC. The V gene is TRBV27, the J gene TRBJ2-5; 7 bases map to TRBD2. In germline, CDR1 is MNHEY, CDR2 SMNVEV (reference sequence). V was pared by 5 bases and J by 4 bases, with 7 bases of the junction left unmatched. The CDR3 runs to 14 residues.

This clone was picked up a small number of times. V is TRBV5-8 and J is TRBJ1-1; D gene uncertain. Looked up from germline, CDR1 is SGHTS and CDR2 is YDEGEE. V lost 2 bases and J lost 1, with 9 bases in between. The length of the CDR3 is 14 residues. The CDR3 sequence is CASSLGRPNTEAFF. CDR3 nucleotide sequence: TGTGCCAGCAGCTTAGGGAGACCGAACACTGAAGCTTTCTTT.

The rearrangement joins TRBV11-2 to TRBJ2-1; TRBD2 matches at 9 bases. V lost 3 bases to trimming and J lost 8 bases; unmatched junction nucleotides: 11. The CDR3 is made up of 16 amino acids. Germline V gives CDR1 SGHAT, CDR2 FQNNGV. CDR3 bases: TGTGCCAGCAGCTTCCTTAGCGGGAGTGGTCGCTATGAGCAGTTCTTC. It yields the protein CASSFLSGSGRYEQFF. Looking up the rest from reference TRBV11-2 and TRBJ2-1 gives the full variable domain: EAGVAQSPRYKIIEKRQSVAFWCNPISGHATLYWYQQILGQGPKLLIQFQNNGVVDDSQLPKDRFSAERLKGVDSTLKIQPAKLEDSAVYLCASSFLSGSGRYEQFFGPGTRLTVL.

The CDR3 protein is CASSDREGPYNEQFF. CDR3 in DNA: TGTGCCAGCAGTGATCGGGAGGGCCCCTACAATGAGCAGTTCTTC. V gene TRBV2 combines with J gene TRBJ2-1, with TRBD2 matching 8 bases. Germline V lookup: CDR1 SNHLY, CDR2 FYNNEI. With V trimmed by 3 bases and J by 2 bases, 3 bases remained unmatched. The length of the CDR3 is 15 residues.

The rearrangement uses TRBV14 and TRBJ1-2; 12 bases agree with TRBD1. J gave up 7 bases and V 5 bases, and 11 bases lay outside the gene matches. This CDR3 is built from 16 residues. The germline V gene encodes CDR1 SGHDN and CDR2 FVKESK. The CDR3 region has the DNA TGTGCCAGCAGCGCACACCGGGACAGGGGGCTGTTTGGCTACACCTTC. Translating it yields CASSAHRDRGLFGYTF.

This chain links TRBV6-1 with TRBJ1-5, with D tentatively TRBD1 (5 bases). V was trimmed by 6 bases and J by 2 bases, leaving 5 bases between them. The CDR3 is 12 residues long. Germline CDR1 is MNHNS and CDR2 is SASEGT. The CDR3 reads CASRTGNQPQHF. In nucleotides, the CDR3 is TGTGCCAGCAGGACAGGCAATCAGCCCCAGCATTTT.

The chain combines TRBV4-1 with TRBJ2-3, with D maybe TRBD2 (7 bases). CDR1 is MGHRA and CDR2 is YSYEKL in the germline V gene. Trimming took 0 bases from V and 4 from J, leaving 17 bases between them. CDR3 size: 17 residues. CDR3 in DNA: TGCGCCAGCAGCCAAGAATTTGGGGGCGGGGGATCAGATACGCAGTATTTT. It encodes CASSQEFGGGGSDTQYF.

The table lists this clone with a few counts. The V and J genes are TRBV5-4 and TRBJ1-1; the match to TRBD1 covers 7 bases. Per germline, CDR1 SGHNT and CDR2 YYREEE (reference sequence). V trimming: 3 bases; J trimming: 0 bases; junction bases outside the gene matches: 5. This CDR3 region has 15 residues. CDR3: CASSYTGDMNTEAFF. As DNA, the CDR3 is TGTGCCAGCAGCTACACAGGGGACATGAACACTGAAGCTTTCTTT.

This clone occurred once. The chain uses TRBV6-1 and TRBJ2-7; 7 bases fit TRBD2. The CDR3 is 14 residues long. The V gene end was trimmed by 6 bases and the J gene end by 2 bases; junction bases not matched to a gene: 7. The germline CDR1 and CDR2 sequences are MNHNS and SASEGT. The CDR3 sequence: CASRPGLPTYEQYF. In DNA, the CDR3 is TGTGCCAGCAGACCGGGACTACCTACCTACGAGCAGTACTTC.

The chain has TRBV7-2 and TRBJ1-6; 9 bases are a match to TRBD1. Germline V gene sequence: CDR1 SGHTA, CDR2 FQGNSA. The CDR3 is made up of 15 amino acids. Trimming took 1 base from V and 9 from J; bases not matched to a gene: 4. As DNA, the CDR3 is TGTGCCAGCAGCTTAGACAGGGGGCTTGGTTCACCCCTCCACTTT. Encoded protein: CASSLDRGLGSPLHF.

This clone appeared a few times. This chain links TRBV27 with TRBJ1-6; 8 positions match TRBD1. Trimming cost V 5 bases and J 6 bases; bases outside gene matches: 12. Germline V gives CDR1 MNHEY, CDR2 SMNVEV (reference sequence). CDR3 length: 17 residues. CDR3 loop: CASSLRQGSFANSPLHF. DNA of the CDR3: TGTGCCAGCAGTCTCAGACAGGGGTCCTTCGCTAATTCACCCCTCCACTTT.

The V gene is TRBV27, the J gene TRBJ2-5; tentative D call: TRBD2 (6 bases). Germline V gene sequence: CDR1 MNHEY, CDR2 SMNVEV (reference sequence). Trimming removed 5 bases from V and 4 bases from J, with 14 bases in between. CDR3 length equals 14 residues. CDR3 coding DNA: TGTGCCAGCAGTGGGACCGGGACTGGAGAGACCCAGTACTTC. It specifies CASSGTGTGETQYF.

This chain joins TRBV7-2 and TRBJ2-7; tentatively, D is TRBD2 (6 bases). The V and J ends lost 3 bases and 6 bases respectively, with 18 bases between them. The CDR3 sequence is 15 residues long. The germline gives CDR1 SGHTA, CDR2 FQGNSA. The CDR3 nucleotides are TGTGCCAGCAGCTTCGAACCCAGCGGGCCATCCGAGCAGTACTTC. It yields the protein CASSFEPSGPSEQYF.